This passage covers 11 T cell receptor beta chains from one sample sequenced in a study of cytomegalovirus exposure and HLA in healthy donors. Primers: 60 Vbeta forward and 13 Jbeta reverse. Here immunoSEQ multiplex PCR was the method, and the copy in TCRdb shows in-frame clones only, minus some. The table records some 150,000 clones, almost 80% of them present only once. The sample was PBMCs. All receptors derive from a male donor in good health and CMV-seronegative.

The genes are TRBV18 and TRBJ1-3; 9 nucleotides match TRBD1. The germline V gene encodes CDR1 KGHSH and CDR2 LQKENI. The V and J ends lost 6 bases and 2 bases, in that order; junction bases with no gene match: 5. The CDR3 is made up of 15 amino acids. The CDR3 reads CASSLHRGPGNTIYF. The CDR3 DNA reads TGTGCCAGCTCGCTCCACAGGGGGCCTGGAAACACCATATATTTT.

The chain has TRBV30 and TRBJ2-7; D unresolved. The CDR3 extends over 14 amino acids. Trimming took 2 bases from V and 1 from J, leaving 12 bases between them. The germline gives CDR1 GTSNPN, CDR2 SVGIG (reference sequence). CDR3 sequence (DNA): TGTGCCTGGAGTAATACAGTGGGTTCCTACGAGCAGTACTTC. Protein: CAWSNTVGSYEQYF.

V is TRBV2 and J is TRBJ2-4; D gene unclear. Germline V CDR1 and CDR2: SNHLY, FYNNEI. This CDR3 has 15 amino acids. V was trimmed by 3 bases and J by 3 bases, leaving 12 bases between them. The CDR3 loop is CASSDETFGKNIQYF. CDR3 DNA: TGTGCCAGCAGTGACGAGACTTTTGGCAAAAACATTCAGTACTTC.

This chain links TRBV11-1 with TRBJ2-7; possibly TRBD2 for D (6 bases). The V gene lost 4 bases and the J gene lost 7 bases, with 14 bases spanning the gap. Germline CDR1 and CDR2: SGHAT and FQDESV (reference sequence). CDR3 length equals 13 residues. DNA for the CDR3: TGTGCCAGCAGCTCGTTCCGGGGAGGAGAGCAGTACTTC. This gives the protein CASSSFRGGEQYF.

This clone has more than one count but fewer than ten. The chain couples TRBV5-1 to TRBJ1-1; 9 positions agree with TRBD1. V shed 1 base, J shed 0 bases, and the junction held 7 bases outside the gene matches. The CDR3 sequence is 17 residues long. Looked up from germline, CDR1 is SGHRS and CDR2 is YFSETQ. In nucleotides, the CDR3 is TGCGCCAGCAGCTTGCGGGACAGGGTCCCAATGAACACTGAAGCTTTCTTT. Residues: CASSLRDRVPMNTEAFF.

Only one count was recorded for this clone. CDR3 protein: CASKAHDSFYGYTF. The CDR3 DNA follows: TGTGCCTCAAAAGCCCATGACAGCTTCTATGGCTACACCTTC. The J gene is TRBJ1-2, the V gene TRBV30, with D possibly TRBD1 on 5 matching bases. The CDR3 runs to 14 residues. In germline, CDR1 is GTSNPN, CDR2 SVGIG (reference sequence). The germline V and J ends were trimmed by 7 bases and 4 bases, with 19 bases remaining between them.

V and J are TRBV29-1 and TRBJ2-3; 10 bases are shared with TRBD2. Trimming took 4 bases from V and 2 from J; bases not matched to a gene: 3. Germline V gene sequence: CDR1 SQVTM, CDR2 ANQGSEA. This CDR3 spans 14 amino acids. The CDR3: CSVAGTSDTDTQYF. Written as DNA, the CDR3 is TGCAGCGTTGCGGGGACTAGCGACACAGATACGCAGTATTTT.

The V and J genes are TRBV5-1 and TRBJ2-2, with D possibly being TRBD1 (6 bases). Trimming stripped 7 bases from V and 1 base from J, with 17 bases between. Per the germline V gene, CDR1 is SGHRS and CDR2 is YFSETQ. The CDR3 runs 16 residues. This CDR3 is CASDQDPDRNTGELFF. CDR3 bases: TGCGCCAGCGACCAGGACCCGGACAGGAACACCGGGGAGCTGTTTTTT.

This rearrangement joins TRBV6-1 to TRBJ2-1; D possibly corresponds to TRBD2 (7 bases). The V and J ends lost 5 bases and 8 bases respectively, with 10 bases between them. The CDR3 has 12 residues. Germline V lookup: CDR1 MNHNS, CDR2 SASEGT. The CDR3 DNA reads TGTGCCAGCAGTCTGGGGGGGCATGAGCAGTTCTTC. Translation: CASSLGGHEQFF.

This chain uses TRBV25-1 with TRBJ1-6; 9 nucleotides line up with TRBD1. The V and J ends lost 4 bases and 9 bases, in that order; junction bases with no gene match: 4. Germline-derived CDR1 and CDR2 are MGHDK and SYGVNS. This CDR3 has 14 residues. The CDR3 loop is CASSGDRATSPLHF. The DNA of the CDR3 is TGTGCCAGCAGTGGGGACAGGGCCACTTCACCCCTCCACTTT. Based on the CDR3 plus reference TRBV25-1 and TRBJ1-6, the full variable domain is EADIYQTPRYLVIGTGKKITLECSQTMGHDKMYWYQQDPGMELHLIHYSYGVNSTEKGDLSSESTVSRIRTEHFPLTLESARPSHTSQYLCASSGDRATSPLHFGNGTRLTVT.

V and J are TRBV11-2 and TRBJ1-5, with D perhaps matching TRBD1 (6 bases). The V and J ends lost 1 base and 5 bases respectively, with 15 bases between them. CDR1 SGHAT and CDR2 FQNNGV come from the germline V gene. There are 16 residues in the CDR3. The CDR3 DNA reads as TGTGCCAGCAGCTTAGTTTTTTTAGGGGGTTATCAGCCCCAGCATTTT. This gives the protein CASSLVFLGGYQPQHF. The full variable domain, with the rest looked up from reference TRBV11-2 and TRBJ1-5, is EAGVAQSPRYKIIEKRQSVAFWCNPISGHATLYWYQQILGQGPKLLIQFQNNGVVDDSQLPKDRFSAERLKGVDSTLKIQPAKLEDSAVYLCASSLVFLGGYQPQHFGDGTRLSIL.